This passage covers 13 T cell receptor beta chains from one sample sequenced in a study of T cells in Graves' hyperthyroidism and ophthalmopathy (dated by TCRdb to between 2017 and 2020). Library construction relied on multiplex PCR. TCRdb lists the instrument as Illumina HiSeq 2000. TCR beta CDR3 regions were amplified from RNA transcripts. The first round of RT-PCR for the TCR CDR3 was performed with the HTBI primer set and the Qiagen OneStep RT-PCR kit. The public reads were reanalyzed by TCRdb: fastp trimming at Q25, MiXCR alignment, in-frame beta chains only. Rows merge per CDR3 protein into single entries with the most common DNA and genes. This sample lists 200,000 to 250,000 distinct CDR3 sequences; around 24% were detected once. The ten top clones hold under 40% of the sample. The sample was blood. Receptor source: a woman aged 35 to 49 with Graves' ophthalmopathy.

Ten or more counts support this clonotype. The CDR3 is CSARSKAKNIQYF. CDR3 DNA sequence: TGCAGTGCTAGATCCAAAGCCAAAAACATTCAGTACTTC. The chain has TRBV20-1 and TRBJ2-4; D unresolved. The germline V gene has CDR1 DFQATT and CDR2 SNEGSKA (reference sequence). The CDR3 contains 13 residues. The V and J ends lost 2 bases and 0 bases respectively, with 5 bases between them.

V gene TRBV7-9 combines with J gene TRBJ2-2; 8 bases fit TRBD1. J gave up 2 bases and V 8 bases, and 7 bases lay outside the gene matches. This CDR3 region has 15 residues. Per the germline V gene, CDR1 is SEHNR and CDR2 is FQNEAQ (reference sequence). CDR3 sequence reads: CASLLGQDNTGELFF. In nucleotides, the CDR3 is TGTGCCAGCCTATTGGGACAGGATAACACCGGGGAGCTGTTTTTT.

At least ten counts were recorded for this clonotype. V gene TRBV19 combines with J gene TRBJ1-2; TRBD1 matches at 8 bases. Trimming removed 4 bases from V and 10 bases from J; junction bases left unmatched: 8. Germline V lookup: CDR1 LNHDA, CDR2 SQIVND (reference sequence). This CDR3 is 13 amino acids long. CDR3 nucleotide sequence: TGTGCCAGTAGTACCAGACAGGGGTGGAACTACACCTTC. It encodes CASSTRQGWNYTF.

This clonotype was recorded at least ten times. The genes are TRBV6-1 and TRBJ2-3, with TRBD2 identical over 8 bases. The CDR3 contains 14 residues. V trimming: 6 bases; J trimming: 4 bases; junction bases outside the gene matches: 6. Germline CDR1 reads MNHNS; CDR2 reads SASEGT. The CDR3 spells CASRSGLGPDTQYF. The CDR3 DNA is TGTGCCAGCAGGTCGGGACTAGGCCCAGATACGCAGTATTTT.

As regards this clonotype: Given a much more abundant clone one base away, this may be a read error. The V gene is TRBV5-4, the J gene TRBJ1-1; TRBD1 matches 7 bases. Trimming cost V 2 bases and J 3 bases; bases outside gene matches: 7. The V gene's germline CDR1 is SGHNT and CDR2 YYREEE (reference sequence). CDR3 length: 15 residues. CDR3 protein: CASSLQGRTDTEAFF. In DNA, the CDR3 is TGTGCCAGCAGCTTACAGGGGCGTACGGACACTGAAGCTTTCTTT.

This clonotype has a count of ten or more. The chain is built from TRBV28 and TRBJ2-7; 7 nucleotides match TRBD1. The CDR3 consists of 15 residues. Trimming took 5 bases from V and 5 from J; bases not matched to a gene: 12. CDR1 is MDHEN, CDR2 SYDVKM, per germline. For the CDR3, the DNA is TGTGCCAGCAGTCCTCCTCGACAGGGCAGCGACGAGCAGTACTTC. This codes for CASSPPRQGSDEQYF.

On this clonotype itself: The junction departs from the called germline gene at one end, perhaps through a read error. This chain joins TRBV15 and TRBJ2-7; 7 bases are shared with TRBD2. Per the germline V gene, CDR1 is LNHNV and CDR2 is YYDKDF (reference sequence). The CDR3 covers 16 residues. The CDR3 here is CATSRETIGRLNEQCF. The CDR3 DNA reads as TGTGCCACCAGCAGAGAAACTATCGGGAGGTTAAACGAGCAGTGCTTC.

This clonotype was detected a few times. The CDR3 protein is CASSYTLDTEAFF. CDR3 nucleotide sequence: TGTGCCAGCAGCTATACCCTTGACACTGAAGCTTTCTTT. The J gene is TRBJ1-1, the V gene TRBV11-2; D is uncertain. Trimming cost V 4 bases and J 3 bases, with 9 bases left between them. The germline gives CDR1 SGHAT, CDR2 FQNNGV. The length of the CDR3 is 13 residues.

This chain connects TRBV18 to TRBJ2-4; D possibly corresponds to TRBD2 (6 bases). Trimming left V 5 bases short and J 8 bases short, with 13 bases between. This CDR3 is built from 13 residues. The germline V gene has CDR1 KGHSH and CDR2 LQKENI. The CDR3 reads CASSSGWGDIQYF. CDR3 nucleotides: TGTGCCAGCTCATCCGGATGGGGGGACATTCAGTACTTC.

This clonotype was counted at least ten times. V gene TRBV2 combines with J gene TRBJ2-5, with TRBD2 as a possible D gene (6 bases). Germline CDR1 and CDR2: SNHLY and FYNNEI. The CDR3 spans 12 residues. V was clipped by 1 base and J by 7 bases, with 7 bases between them. The CDR3 sequence: CASSEVGGTQYF. For the CDR3, the DNA is TGTGCCAGCAGTGAAGTCGGGGGGACCCAGTACTTC.

The chain links TRBV20-1 to TRBJ1-5; D is perhaps TRBD1 (6 bases). Germline lookup yields CDR1 DFQATT and CDR2 SNEGSKA (reference sequence). Trimming left V 7 bases short and J 5 bases short, with 12 bases between. The CDR3 extends over 12 amino acids. This CDR3 reads CSGVRGDQPQHF. The CDR3 DNA sequence: TGCAGTGGGGTGAGGGGGGATCAGCCCCAGCATTTT.

There are many counts of this clonotype. A junction boundary mismatches the germline segment, possibly from a read error. The rearrangement joins TRBV29-1 to TRBJ1-3; 8 nucleotides agree with TRBD1. CDR1 is SQVTM, CDR2 ANQGSEA, per germline. CDR3 size: 11 residues. For the CDR3, the DNA is TGCAGCGTAGACAGGGGAAACGCCATATATTTT. This translates into CSVDRGNAIYF. The full variable domain, rest sourced from reference TRBV29-1 and TRBJ1-3, is SAVISQKPSRDICQRGTSLTIQCQVDSQVTMMFWYRQQPGQSLTLIATANQGSEATYESGFVIDKFPISRPNLTFSTLTVSNMSPEDSSIYLCSVDRGNAIYFGEGSWLTVV.

This clonotype was seen a few times. J is TRBJ1-5 and V is TRBV20-1; TRBD1 might be the D (5 bases). V was pared by 0 bases and J by 6 bases, with 15 bases between. The germline V gene encodes CDR1 DFQATT and CDR2 SNEGSKA (reference sequence). This CDR3 has 15 residues. CDR3 residues: CSARDNARRGQPQHF. The CDR3 coding sequence is TGCAGTGCTAGAGATAACGCCCGGAGGGGTCAGCCCCAGCATTTT.